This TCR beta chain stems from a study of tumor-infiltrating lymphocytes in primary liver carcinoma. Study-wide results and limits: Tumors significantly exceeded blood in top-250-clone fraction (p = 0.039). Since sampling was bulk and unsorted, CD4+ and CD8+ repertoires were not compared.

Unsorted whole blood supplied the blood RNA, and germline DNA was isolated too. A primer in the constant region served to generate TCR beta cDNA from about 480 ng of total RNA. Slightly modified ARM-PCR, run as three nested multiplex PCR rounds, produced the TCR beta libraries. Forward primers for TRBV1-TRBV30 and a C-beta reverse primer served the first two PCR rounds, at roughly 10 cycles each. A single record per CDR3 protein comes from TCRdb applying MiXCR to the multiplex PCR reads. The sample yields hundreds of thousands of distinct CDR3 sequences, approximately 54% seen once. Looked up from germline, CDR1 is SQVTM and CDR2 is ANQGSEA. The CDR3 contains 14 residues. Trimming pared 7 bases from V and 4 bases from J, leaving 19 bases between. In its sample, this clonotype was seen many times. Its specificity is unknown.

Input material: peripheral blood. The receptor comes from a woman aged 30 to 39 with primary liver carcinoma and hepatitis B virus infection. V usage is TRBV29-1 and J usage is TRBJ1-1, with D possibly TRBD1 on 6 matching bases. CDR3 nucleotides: TGCAGCGCCGGAAAAGGGGGGCTTGGCACTGAAGCTTTCTTT. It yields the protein CSAGKGGLGTEAFF.